This T cell receptor beta chain was documented in a study of blood T cell repertoires in COVID-19. Overall study context: Whether acute or convalescent, the COVID-19 samples came from the United States, Italy and Spain.

The method was immunoSEQ multiplex PCR; TCRdb's version includes in-frame clones alone and lacks a portion of them. The data hold about 310,000 clones, with 90% observed a single time. CDR1 and CDR2 from the germline V gene are MGHRA and YSYEKL. V dropped 6 bases and J dropped 1 base, with 9 bases sitting between them. This CDR3 is 13 amino acids long. Seattle participants joined during active infection and were tracked over time. The TCR originated in a woman younger than 45 with COVID-19, enrolled during active disease. The sample consisted of peripheral blood. V and J are TRBV4-1 and TRBJ1-1; D perhaps matches TRBD1 (5 bases). The CDR3, as DNA: TGCGCCAGCAGAAAACAGGCGAACACTGAAGCTTTCTTT. It is translated as CASRKQANTEAFF.